The source of this T cell receptor beta chain is a study of blood T cell repertoires in COVID-19. Profiled with immunoSEQ multiplex PCR; TCRdb holds only in-frame clones, not every one. The table shows 52,000 or so clones, with roughly 91% occurring only once. Germline CDR1 MNHEY, CDR2 SMNVEV (reference sequence). Deletions cut 10 bases from V and 5 bases from J, with 11 bases between. The CDR3 runs to 11 residues. This clonotype was obtained from a human donor in a cohort sampled during active COVID-19. Source material: peripheral blood. V gene TRBV27 combines with J gene TRBJ1-2, with D perhaps matching TRBD1 (5 bases). CDR3 protein: CATQGLYGYTF. In DNA form, the CDR3 reads TGTGCCACCCAGGGCCTGTATGGCTACACCTTC.